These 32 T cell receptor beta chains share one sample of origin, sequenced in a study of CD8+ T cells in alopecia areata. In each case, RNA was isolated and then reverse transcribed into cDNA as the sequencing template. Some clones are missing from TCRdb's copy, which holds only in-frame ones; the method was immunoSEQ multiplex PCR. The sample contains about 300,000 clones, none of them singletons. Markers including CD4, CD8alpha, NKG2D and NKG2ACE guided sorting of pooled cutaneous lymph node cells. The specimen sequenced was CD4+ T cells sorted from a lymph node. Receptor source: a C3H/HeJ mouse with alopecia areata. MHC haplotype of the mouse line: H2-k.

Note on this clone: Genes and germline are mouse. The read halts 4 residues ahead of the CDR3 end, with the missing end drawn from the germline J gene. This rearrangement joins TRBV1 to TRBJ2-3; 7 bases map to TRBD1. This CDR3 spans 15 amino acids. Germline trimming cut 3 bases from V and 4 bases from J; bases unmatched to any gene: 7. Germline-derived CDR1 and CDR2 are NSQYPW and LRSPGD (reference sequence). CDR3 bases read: TGCACCTGCAGTGCTCAGGGGGTGGTGACAGAA. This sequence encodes CTCSAQGVVTE. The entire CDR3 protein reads CTCSAQGVVTETLYF.

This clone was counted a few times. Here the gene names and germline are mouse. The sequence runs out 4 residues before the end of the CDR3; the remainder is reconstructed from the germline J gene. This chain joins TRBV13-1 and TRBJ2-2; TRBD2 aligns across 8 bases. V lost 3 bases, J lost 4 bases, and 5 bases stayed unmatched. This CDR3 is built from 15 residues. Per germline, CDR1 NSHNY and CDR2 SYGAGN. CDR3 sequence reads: CASSASTGVTGQLYF. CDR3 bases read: TGTGCCAGCAGTGCCTCGACTGGGGTCACCGGG.

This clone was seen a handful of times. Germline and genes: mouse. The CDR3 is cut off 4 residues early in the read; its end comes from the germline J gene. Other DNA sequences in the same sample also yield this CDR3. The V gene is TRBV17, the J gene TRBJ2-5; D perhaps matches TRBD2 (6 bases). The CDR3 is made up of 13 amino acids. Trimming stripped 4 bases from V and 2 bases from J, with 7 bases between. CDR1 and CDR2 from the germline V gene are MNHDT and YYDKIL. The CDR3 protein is CASSTGVQDTQYF. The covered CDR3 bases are TGTGCTAGCAGTACTGGGGTCCAAGAC.

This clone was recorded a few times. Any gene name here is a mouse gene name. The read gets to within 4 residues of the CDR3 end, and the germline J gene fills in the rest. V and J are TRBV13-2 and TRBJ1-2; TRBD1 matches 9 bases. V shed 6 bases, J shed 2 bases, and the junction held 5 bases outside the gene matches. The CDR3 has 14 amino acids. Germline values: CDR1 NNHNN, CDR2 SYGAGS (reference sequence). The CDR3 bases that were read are TGTGCCAGCGCCCTACAGGGGGCCAACTCC. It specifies CASALQGANS. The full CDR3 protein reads CASALQGANSDYTF.

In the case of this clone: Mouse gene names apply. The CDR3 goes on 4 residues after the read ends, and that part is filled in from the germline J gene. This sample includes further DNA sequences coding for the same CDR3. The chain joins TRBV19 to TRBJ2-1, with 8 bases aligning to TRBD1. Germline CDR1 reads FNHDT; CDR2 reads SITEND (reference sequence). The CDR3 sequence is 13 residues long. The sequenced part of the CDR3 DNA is TGTGCCAGCAGTATACGACAGGGGGCT. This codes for CASSIRQGA. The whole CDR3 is CASSIRQGAEQFF. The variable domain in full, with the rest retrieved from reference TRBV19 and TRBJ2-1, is GGIITQTPKFLIGQEGQKLTLKCQQNFNHDTMYWYRQDSGKGLRLIYYSITENDLQKGDLSEGYDASREKKSSFSLTVTSAQKNEMAVFLCASSIRQGAEQFFGPGTRLTVL.

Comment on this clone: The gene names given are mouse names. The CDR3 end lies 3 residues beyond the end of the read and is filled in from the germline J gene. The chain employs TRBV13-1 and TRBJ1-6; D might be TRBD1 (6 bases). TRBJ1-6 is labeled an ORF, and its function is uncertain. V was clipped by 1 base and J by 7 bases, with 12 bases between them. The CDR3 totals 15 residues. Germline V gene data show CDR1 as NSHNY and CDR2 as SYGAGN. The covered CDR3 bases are TGTGCCAGCAGTGATCATTGGGGGGCAAATTCGCCC. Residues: CASSDHWGANSP. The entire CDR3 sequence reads CASSDHWGANSPLYF.

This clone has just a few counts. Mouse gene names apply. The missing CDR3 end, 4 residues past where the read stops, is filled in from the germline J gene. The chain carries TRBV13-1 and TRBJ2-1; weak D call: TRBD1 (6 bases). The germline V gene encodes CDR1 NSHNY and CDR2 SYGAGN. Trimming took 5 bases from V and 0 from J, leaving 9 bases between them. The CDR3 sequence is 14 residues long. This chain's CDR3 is CASRHRDNYAEQFF. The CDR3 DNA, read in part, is TGTGCCAGCAGACACAGGGATAACTATGCT.

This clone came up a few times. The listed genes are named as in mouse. The part of the CDR3 DNA that was read is TGTGCCAGCAGTCCCCTGGGGGGTAGTGCAGAA. Its protein product is CASSPLGGSAE. The full CDR3 reads CASSPLGGSAETLYF. The chain uses TRBV13-1 and TRBJ2-3; 8 nucleotides agree with TRBD2. The missing CDR3 end, 4 residues past where the read stops, is filled in from the germline J gene. This CDR3 region has 15 residues. V trimming: 4 bases; J trimming: 0 bases; junction bases outside the gene matches: 4. Germline lookup yields CDR1 NSHNY and CDR2 SYGAGN.

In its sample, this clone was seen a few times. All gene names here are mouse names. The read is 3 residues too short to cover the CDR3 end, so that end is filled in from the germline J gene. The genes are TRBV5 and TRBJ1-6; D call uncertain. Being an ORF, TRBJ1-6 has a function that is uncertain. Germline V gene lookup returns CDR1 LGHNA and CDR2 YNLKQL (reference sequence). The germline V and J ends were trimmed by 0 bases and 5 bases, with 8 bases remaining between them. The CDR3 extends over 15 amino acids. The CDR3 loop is CASSQENNDNSPLYF. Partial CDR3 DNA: TGTGCCAGCAGCCAAGAAAACAATGATAATTCGCCC.

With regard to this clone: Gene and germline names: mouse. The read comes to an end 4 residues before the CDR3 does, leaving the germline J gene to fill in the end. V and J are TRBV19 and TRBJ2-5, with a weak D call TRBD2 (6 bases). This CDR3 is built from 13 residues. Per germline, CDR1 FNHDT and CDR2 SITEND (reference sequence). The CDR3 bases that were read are TGTGCCAGCAGTATCCCCCTGGGGGAC. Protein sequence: CASSIPLGD. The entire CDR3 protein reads CASSIPLGDTQYF.

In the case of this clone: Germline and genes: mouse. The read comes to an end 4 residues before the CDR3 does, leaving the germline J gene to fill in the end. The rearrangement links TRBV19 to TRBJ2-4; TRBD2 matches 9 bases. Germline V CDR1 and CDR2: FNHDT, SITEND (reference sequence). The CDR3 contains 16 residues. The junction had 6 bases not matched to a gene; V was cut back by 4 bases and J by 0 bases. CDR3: CASSPTGGSSQNTLYF. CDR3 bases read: TGTGCCAGCAGTCCCACTGGGGGGTCTAGTCAAAAC.

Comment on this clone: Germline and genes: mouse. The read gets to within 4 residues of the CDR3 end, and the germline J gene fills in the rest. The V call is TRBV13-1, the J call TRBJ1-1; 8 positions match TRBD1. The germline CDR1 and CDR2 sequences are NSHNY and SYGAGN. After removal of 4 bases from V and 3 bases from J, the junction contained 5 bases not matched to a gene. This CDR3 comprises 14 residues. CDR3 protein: CASSPPGQDTEVFF. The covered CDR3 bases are TGTGCCAGCAGTCCTCCGGGACAGGACACA.

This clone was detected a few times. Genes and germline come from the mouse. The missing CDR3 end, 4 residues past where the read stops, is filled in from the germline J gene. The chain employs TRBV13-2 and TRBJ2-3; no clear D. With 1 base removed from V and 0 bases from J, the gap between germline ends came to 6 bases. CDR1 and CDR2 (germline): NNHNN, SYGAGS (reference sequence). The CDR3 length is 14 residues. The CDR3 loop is CASGDYSSAETLYF. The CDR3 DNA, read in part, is TGTGCCAGCGGTGATTACAGTAGTGCAGAA.

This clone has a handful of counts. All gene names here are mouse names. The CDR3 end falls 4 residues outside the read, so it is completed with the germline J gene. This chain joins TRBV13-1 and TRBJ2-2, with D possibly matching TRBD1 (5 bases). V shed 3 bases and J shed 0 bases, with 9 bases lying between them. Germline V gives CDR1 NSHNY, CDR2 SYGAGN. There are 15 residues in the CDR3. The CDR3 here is CASSGQKSNTGQLYF. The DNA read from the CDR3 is TGTGCCAGCAGTGGACAGAAATCAAACACCGGG.

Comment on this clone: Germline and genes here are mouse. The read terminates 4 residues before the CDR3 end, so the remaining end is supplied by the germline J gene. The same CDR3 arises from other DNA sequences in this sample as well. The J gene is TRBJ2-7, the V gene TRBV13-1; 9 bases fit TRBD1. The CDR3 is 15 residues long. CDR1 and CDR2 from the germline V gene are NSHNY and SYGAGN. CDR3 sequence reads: CASSDAWTGVYEQYF. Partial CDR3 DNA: TGTGCCAGCAGTGATGCATGGACAGGGGTATAT.

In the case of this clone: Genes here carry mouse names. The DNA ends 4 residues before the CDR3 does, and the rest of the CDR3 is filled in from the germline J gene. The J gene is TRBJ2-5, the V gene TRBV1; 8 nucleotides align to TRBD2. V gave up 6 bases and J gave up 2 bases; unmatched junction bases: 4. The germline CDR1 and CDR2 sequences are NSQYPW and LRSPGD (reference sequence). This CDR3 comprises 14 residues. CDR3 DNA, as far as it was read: TGCACCTGCAGGACTGGGGCCTTCCAAGAC. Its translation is CTCRTGAFQD. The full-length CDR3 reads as CTCRTGAFQDTQYF.

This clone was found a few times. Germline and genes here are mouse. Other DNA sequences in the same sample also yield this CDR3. The CDR3 DNA, read in part, is TGTGCCAGCAGTATGACAGGGGGCTAT. Translating it yields CASSMTGGY. The entire CDR3 protein reads CASSMTGGYEQYF. This rearrangement joins TRBV19 to TRBJ2-7, with TRBD1 matching over 9 bases. The read stops 4 residues short of the end of the CDR3; the missing end is completed from the germline J gene. The CDR3 runs to 13 residues. CDR1 and CDR2 from the germline V gene are FNHDT and SITEND (reference sequence). V gave up 2 bases and J gave up 3 bases; unmatched junction bases: 0.

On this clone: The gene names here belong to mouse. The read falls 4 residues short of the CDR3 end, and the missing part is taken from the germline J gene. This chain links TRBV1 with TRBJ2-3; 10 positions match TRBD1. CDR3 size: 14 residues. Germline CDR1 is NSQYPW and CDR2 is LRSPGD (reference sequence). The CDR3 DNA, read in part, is TGCACCTGCAGCCCCGGGACAGGGGTAGAA. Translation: CTCSPGTGVE. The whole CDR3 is CTCSPGTGVETLYF.

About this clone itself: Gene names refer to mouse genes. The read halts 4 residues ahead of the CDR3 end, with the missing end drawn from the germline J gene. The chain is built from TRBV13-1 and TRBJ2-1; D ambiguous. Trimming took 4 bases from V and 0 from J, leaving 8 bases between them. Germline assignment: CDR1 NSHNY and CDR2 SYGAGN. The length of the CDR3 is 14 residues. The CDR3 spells CASSLAYNYAEQFF. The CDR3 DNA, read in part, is TGTGCCAGCAGTCTGGCTTATAACTATGCT.

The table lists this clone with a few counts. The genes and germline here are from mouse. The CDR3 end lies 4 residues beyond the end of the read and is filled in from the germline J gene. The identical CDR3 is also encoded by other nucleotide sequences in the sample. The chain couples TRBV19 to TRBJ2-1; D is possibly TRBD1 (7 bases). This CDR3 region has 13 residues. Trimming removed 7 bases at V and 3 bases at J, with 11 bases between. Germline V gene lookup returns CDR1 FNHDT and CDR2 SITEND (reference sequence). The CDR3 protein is CASSQGGYAEQFF. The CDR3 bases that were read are TGTGCCAGCTCCCAGGGGGGCTATGCT.

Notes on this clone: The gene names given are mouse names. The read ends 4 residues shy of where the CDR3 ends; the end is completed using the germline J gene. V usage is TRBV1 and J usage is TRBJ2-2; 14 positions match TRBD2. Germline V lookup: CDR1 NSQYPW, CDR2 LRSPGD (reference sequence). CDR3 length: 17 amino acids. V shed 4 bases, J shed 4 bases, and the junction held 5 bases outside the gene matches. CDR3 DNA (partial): TGCACCTGCAGTGGGGGACTGGGGGGGCCCAGCACCGGG. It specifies CTCSGGLGGPSTG. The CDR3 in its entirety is CTCSGGLGGPSTGQLYF.

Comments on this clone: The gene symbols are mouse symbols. This CDR3 is CASSDPGLGGSAETLYF. The CDR3 bases that were read are TGTGCCAGCAGTGACCCCGGACTGGGGGGGAGTGCAGAA. V is TRBV13-1 and J is TRBJ2-3; 12 positions agree with TRBD2. Read sequence stops 4 residues before the CDR3 end, and the germline J gene provides the missing end. Unmatched junction bases numbered 4, after V lost 2 bases and J lost 0 bases. Germline CDR1 reads NSHNY; CDR2 reads SYGAGN. The CDR3 has 17 amino acids.

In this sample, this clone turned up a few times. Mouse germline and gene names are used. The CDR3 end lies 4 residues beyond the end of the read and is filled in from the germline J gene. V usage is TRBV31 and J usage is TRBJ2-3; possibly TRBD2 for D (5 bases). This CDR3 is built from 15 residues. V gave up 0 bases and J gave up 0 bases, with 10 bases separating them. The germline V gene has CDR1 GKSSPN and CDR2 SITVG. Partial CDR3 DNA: TGTGCCTGGAGTCTCTTACTGGATAGTGCAGAA. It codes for CAWSLLLDSAE. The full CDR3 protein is CAWSLLLDSAETLYF.

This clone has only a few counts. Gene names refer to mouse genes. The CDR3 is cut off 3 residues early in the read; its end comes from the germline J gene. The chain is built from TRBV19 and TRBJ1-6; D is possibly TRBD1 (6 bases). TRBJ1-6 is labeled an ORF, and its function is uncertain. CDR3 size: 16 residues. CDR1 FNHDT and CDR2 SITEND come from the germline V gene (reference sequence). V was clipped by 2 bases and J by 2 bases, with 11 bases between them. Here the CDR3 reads CASSIGTGPYNSPLYF. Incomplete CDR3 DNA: TGTGCCAGCAGTATTGGTACAGGGCCCTATAATTCGCCC.

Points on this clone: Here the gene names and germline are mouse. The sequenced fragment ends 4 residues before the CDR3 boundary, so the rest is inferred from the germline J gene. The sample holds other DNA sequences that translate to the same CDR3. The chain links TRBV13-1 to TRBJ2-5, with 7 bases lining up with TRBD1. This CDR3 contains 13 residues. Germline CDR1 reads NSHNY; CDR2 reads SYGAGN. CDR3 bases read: TGTGCCAGCAGTAGACAGGGAGAAGAC. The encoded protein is CASSRQGED. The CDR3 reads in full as CASSRQGEDTQYF.

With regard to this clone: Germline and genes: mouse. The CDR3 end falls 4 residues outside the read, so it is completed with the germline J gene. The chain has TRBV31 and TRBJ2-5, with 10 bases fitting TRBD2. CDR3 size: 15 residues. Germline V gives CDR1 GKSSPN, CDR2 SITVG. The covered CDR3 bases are TGTGCCTGCGCCTTCTACGCTGGGGGGGCGGAC. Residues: CACAFYAGGAD. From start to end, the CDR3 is CACAFYAGGADTQYF.

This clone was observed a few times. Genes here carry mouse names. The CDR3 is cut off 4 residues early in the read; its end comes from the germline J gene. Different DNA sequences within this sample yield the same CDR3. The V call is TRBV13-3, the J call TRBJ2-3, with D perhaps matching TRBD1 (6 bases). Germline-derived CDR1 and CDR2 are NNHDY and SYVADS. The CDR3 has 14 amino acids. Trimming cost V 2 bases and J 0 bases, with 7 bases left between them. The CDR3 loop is CASSEQGSAETLYF. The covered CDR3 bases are TGTGCCAGCAGTGAACAGGGTAGTGCAGAA.

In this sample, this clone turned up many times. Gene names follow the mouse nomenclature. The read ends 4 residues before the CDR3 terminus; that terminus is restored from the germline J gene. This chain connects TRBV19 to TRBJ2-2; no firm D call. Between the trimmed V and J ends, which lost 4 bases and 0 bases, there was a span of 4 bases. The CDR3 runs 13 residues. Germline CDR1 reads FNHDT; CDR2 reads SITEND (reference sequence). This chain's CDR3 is CASSSTNTGQLYF. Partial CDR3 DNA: TGTGCCAGCAGTTCAACAAACACCGGG. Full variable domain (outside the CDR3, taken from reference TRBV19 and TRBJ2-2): GGIITQTPKFLIGQEGQKLTLKCQQNFNHDTMYWYRQDSGKGLRLIYYSITENDLQKGDLSEGYDASREKKSSFSLTVTSAQKNEMAVFLCASSSTNTGQLYFGEGSKLTVL.

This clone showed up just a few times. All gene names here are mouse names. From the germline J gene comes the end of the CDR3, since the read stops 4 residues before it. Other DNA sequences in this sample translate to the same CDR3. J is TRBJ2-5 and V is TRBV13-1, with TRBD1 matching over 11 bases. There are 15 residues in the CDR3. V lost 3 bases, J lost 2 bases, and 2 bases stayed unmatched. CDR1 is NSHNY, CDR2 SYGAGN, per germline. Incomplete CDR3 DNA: TGTGCCAGCAGTGGAGGGACAGGGGGCCAAGAC. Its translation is CASSGGTGGQD. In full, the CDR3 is CASSGGTGGQDTQYF.

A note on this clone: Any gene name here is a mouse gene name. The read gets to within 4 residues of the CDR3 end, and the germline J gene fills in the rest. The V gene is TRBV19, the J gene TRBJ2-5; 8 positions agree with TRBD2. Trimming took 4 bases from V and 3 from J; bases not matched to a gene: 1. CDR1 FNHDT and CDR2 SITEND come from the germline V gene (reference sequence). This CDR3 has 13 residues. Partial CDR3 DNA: TGTGCCAGCAGTCGGGACTGGCAAGAC. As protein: CASSRDWQD. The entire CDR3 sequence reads CASSRDWQDTQYF. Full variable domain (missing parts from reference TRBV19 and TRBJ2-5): GGIITQTPKFLIGQEGQKLTLKCQQNFNHDTMYWYRQDSGKGLRLIYYSITENDLQKGDLSEGYDASREKKSSFSLTVTSAQKNEMAVFLCASSRDWQDTQYFGPGTRLLVL.

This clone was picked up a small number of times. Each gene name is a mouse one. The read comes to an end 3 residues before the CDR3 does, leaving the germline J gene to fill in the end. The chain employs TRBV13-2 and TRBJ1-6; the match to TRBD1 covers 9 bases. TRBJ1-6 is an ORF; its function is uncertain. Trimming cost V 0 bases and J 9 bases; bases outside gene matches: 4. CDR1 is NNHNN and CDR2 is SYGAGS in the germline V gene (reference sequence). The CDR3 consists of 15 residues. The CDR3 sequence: CASGDDRGRGSPLYF. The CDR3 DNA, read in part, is TGTGCCAGCGGTGATGACAGGGGGCGGGGTTCGCCC.

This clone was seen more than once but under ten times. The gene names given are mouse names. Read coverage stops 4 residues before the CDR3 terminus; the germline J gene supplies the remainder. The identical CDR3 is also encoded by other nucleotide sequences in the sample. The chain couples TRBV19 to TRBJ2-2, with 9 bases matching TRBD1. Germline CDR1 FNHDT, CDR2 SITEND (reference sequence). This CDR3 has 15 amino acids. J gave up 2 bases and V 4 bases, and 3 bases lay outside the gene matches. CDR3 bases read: TGTGCCAGCAGTGCCGGGACAGGGAACACCGGG. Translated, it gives CASSAGTGNTG. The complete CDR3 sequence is CASSAGTGNTGQLYF.